The T cell receptor (beta chain) under discussion was sequenced for a study of cytomegalovirus exposure and HLA in healthy donors. Study conclusions and caveats: There were several of the most significant clusters that appeared linked to common viral pathogens in a later analysis.

It was with 60 Vbeta and 13 Jbeta primers that the PCR ran. Method: immunoSEQ multiplex PCR; TCRdb's copy keeps in-frame clones and lacks some. The sample has 120,000 to 150,000 clones; over 75% are singletons. The CDR3 consists of 17 residues. The V segment lost 3 bases and the J segment 8 bases; nucleotides outside the gene matches: 11. Germline V gene lookup returns CDR1 SGHTA and CDR2 FQGTGA. Worth noting for this clone: Its antigen is unidentified.

Sequenced sample: PBMCs. The chain has TRBV7-3 and TRBJ2-1, with 12 nucleotides matching TRBD2. This clonotype was obtained from a male donor in good health and CMV-seronegative. CDR3 sequence: CASSFRQTSGRTDEQFF. In nucleotides, the CDR3 is TGTGCCAGCAGCTTCCGCCAAACTAGCGGGAGGACCGATGAGCAGTTCTTC.